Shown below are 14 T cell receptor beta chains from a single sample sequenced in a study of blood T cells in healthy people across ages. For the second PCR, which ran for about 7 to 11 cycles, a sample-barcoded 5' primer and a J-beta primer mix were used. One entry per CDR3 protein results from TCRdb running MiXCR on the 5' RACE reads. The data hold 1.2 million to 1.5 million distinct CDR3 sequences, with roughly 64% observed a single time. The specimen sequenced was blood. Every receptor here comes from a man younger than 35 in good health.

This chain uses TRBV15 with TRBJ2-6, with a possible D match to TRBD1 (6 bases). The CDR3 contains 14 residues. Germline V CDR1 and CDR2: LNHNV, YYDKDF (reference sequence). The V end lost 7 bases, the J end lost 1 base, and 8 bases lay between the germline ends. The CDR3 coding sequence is TGTGCCACCACCACAGGGTCTGGGGCCAACGTCCTGACTTTC. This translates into CATTTGSGANVLTF.

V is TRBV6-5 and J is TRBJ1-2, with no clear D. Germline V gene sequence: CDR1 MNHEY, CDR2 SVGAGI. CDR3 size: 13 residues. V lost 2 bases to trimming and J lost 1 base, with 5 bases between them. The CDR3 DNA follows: TGTGCCAGCAGTTACAGGGTTAACTATGGCTACACCTTC. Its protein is CASSYRVNYGYTF.

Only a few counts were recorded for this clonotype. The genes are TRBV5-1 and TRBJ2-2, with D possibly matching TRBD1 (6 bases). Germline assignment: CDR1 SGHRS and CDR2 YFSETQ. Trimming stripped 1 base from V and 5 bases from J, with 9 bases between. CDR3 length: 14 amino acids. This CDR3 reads CASSLSGATGELFF. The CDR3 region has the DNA TGCGCCAGCAGCTTGTCAGGGGCAACCGGGGAGCTGTTTTTT. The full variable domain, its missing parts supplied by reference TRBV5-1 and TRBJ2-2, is KAGVTQTPRYLIKTRGQQVTLSCSPISGHRSVSWYQQTPGQGLQFLFEYFSETQRNKGNFPGRFSGRQFSNSRSEMNVSTLELGDSALYLCASSLSGATGELFFGEGSRLTVL.

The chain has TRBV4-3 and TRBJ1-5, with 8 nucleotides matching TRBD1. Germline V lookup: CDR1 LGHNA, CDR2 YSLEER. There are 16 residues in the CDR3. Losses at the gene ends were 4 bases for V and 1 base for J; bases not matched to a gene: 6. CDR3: CASSLGRGRSNQPQHF. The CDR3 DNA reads TGCGCCAGCAGCCTAGGCAGGGGGCGAAGCAATCAGCCCCAGCATTTT.

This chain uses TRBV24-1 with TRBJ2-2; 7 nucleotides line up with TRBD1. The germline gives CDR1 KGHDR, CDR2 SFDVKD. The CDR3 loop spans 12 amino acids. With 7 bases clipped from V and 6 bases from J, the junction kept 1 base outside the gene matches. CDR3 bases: TGTGCCACCAGACAGGGGCCCGGGGAGCTGTTTTTT. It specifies CATRQGPGELFF.

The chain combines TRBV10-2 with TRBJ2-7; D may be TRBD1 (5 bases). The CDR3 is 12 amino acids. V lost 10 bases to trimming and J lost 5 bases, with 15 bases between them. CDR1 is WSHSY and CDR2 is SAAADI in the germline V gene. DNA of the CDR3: TGCGCCACCACTCAGGGTTTCCACGAGCAGTACTTC. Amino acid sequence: CATTQGFHEQYF.

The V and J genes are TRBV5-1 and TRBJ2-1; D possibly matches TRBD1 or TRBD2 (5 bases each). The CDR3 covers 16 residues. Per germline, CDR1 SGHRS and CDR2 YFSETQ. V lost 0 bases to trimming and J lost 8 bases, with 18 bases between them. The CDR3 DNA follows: TGCGCCAGCAGCTTGGCCTTAACAGCAGGGCGGGATGAGCAGTTCTTC. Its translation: CASSLALTAGRDEQFF.

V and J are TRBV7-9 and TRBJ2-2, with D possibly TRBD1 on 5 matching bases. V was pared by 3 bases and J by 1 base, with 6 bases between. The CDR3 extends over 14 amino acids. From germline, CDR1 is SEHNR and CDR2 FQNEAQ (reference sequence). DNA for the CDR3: TGTGCCAGCAGCTTTGACAGGAACACCGGGGAGCTGTTTTTT. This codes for CASSFDRNTGELFF.

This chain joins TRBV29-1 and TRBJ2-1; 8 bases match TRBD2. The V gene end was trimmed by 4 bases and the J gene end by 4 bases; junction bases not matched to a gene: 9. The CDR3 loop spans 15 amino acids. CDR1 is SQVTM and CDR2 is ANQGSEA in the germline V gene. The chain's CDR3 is CSVGGSGSRYNEQFF. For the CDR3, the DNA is TGCAGCGTTGGGGGGAGCGGGAGTAGGTACAATGAGCAGTTCTTC.

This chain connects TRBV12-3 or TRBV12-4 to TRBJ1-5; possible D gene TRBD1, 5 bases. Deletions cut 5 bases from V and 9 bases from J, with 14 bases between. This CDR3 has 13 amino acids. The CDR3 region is CASSVGALGPQHF. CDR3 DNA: TGTGCCAGCAGTGTTGGGGCCCTCGGGCCCCAGCATTTT.

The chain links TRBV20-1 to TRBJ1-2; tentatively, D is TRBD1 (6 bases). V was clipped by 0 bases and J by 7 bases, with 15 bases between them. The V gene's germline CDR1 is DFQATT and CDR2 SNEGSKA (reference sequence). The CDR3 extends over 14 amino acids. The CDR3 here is CSARENGGGGGYTF. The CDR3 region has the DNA TGCAGTGCTAGAGAAAACGGGGGCGGCGGTGGCTACACCTTC.

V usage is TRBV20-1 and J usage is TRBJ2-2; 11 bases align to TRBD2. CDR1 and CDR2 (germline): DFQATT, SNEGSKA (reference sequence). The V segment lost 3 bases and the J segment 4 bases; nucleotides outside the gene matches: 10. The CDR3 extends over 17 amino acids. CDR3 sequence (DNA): TGCAGTGCTAGGGGTCTAGCGGGGGGCGACGGCACCGGGGAGCTGTTTTTT. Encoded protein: CSARGLAGGDGTGELFF.

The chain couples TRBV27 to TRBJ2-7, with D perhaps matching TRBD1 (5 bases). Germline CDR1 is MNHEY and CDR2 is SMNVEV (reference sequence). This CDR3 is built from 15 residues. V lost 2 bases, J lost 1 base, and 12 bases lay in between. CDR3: CASSLRQGGSYEQYF. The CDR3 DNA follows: TGTGCCAGCAGTTTACGGCAGGGTGGTTCCTACGAGCAGTACTTC.

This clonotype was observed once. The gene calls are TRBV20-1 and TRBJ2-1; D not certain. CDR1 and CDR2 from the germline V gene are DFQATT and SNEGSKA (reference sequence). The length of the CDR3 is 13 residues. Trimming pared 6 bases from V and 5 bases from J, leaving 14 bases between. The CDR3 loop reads CSAALGQHNEQFF. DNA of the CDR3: TGCAGTGCAGCCCTAGGGCAGCACAATGAGCAGTTCTTC.